The rows below give T cell receptor beta chains drawn from one sample of a study of radiotherapy plus CTLA-4 blockade in lung cancer. Here immunoSEQ multiplex PCR was the method, and the copy in TCRdb shows in-frame clones only, minus some. The sample carries roughly 48,000 clones, approximately 85% recorded once. This sample comprised peripheral blood, obtained from a patient treated with radiotherapy plus ipilimumab. These receptors all stem from a human donor with non-small cell lung cancer who had stable disease on radiotherapy plus ipilimumab. Each CDR3 is given with its conserved first and last residue. D genes are given only for firm matches.

j_call	v_call	d_call	cdr3_nt	cdr3_aa
TRBJ1-2	TRBV2	NA	TGTGCCAGCAGATTACAGGGACCCTATGGCTACACCTTC	CASRLQGPYGYTF
TRBJ2-7	TRBV19	TRBD1	TGTGCCACCTCACAGGGGGGCGGATACGAGCAGTACTTC	CATSQGGGYEQYF
TRBJ2-7	TRBV2	NA	TGTGCCAGCAGTGATTTACTCTCCTACGAGCAGTACTTC	CASSDLLSYEQYF
TRBJ2-3	TRBV5-1	TRBD2	TGCGCCAGCAGCTTGGTCGCGGGAGGGGCAGATACGCAGTATTTT	CASSLVAGGADTQYF
TRBJ1-2	TRBV4-3	NA	TGCGCCAGCAGCCAAGATCTAACAGATAGCTATGGCTACACCTTC	CASSQDLTDSYGYTF
TRBJ2-7	TRBV9	NA	TGTGCCAGCAGCGTAGGAAGGGGTGCTTACGAGCAGTACTTC	CASSVGRGAYEQYF
TRBJ2-7	TRBV11-2	TRBD1	TGTGCCAGCCTCGTCCGGGACAGGGAGGGACAGCACGAGCAGTACTTC	CASLVRDREGQHEQYF
TRBJ1-2	TRBV19	TRBD1	TGTGCCAGTAGTGGACAGGCTTTTTCTAACTATGGCTACACCTTC	CASSGQAFSNYGYTF
TRBJ2-2	TRBV19	NA	TGTGCCAGTAGTGGCCCCAGGGTAAACACCGGGGAGCTGTTTTTT	CASSGPRVNTGELFF
TRBJ2-5	TRBV27	TRBD1	TGTGCCAGCAGTCGGGGGACAGGGGGCGTAGAGACCCAGTACTTC	CASSRGTGGVETQYF
TRBJ2-1	TRBV18	NA	TGTGCCAGCTCCCCACAGGGAGATGAGCAGTTCTTC	CASSPQGDEQFF
TRBJ2-3	TRBV10-3	TRBD2	TGTGCCATCAGGGGACTAGCAGCAGATACGCAGTATTTT	CAIRGLAADTQYF
TRBJ2-5	TRBV7-8	NA	TGTGCCAGCAGCTTAGGCTACGGACAGAAACAAGAGACCCAGTACTTC	CASSLGYGQKQETQYF
TRBJ2-7	TRBV7-9	TRBD1	TGTGCCAGCAGTTTAGGACGTACAGGGGTGGACGAGCAGTACTTC	CASSLGRTGVDEQYF
TRBJ2-7	TRBV5-4	NA	TGTGCCAGCAGCTTAGTAGGGGAAGCCTACGAGCAGTACTTC	CASSLVGEAYEQYF
TRBJ2-5	TRBV5-1	TRBD2	TGCGCCAGCAGCTTGGTAGCGGGAGGTCGGGGAGAGACCCAGTACTTC	CASSLVAGGRGETQYF
TRBJ2-7	TRBV5-1	TRBD2	TGCGCCAGCAGCTTGGGAGCGGGAGACTACGAGCAGTACTTC	CASSLGAGDYEQYF
TRBJ2-5	TRBV2	TRBD2	TGTGCCATTATTCTTAGCGGGAGGGAACAAGAGACCCAGTACTTC	CAIILSGREQETQYF